Below, 10 T cell receptor beta chains from the same sample are listed, as sequenced in a study of CD8 T cells in Susac syndrome (dated by TCRdb to between 2018 and 2021). Libraries were prepared through the immunoSEQ multiplex PCR assay. RNA was extracted using the RNeasy kit, and about 0.5 to 1 ug of the RNA was reverse transcribed with random hexamers. The public reads were reprocessed in TCRdb via fastp at Q25 and MiXCR, keeping in-frame beta chains. CDR3 protein sequences are deduplicated, and each keeps its most common genes and DNA. The sample includes around 130,000 distinct CDR3 sequences, with more than 75% observed a single time. The ten largest clones capture about 0.25% of the sample. Sequenced sample: CD8+ T cells from PBMCs. These receptor sequences come from a human donor with multiple sclerosis.

The V gene is TRBV20-1, the J gene TRBJ1-1, with no clear D. CDR3 size: 11 residues. Germline assignment: CDR1 DFQATT and CDR2 SNEGSKA (reference sequence). The germline V and J ends were trimmed by 1 base and 4 bases, with 4 bases remaining between them. CDR3 nucleotides: TGCAGTGCTAGAGTGGGCACTGAAGCTTTCTTT. Its translation is CSARVGTEAFF.

This chain connects TRBV6-1 to TRBJ2-5, with 13 bases identical to TRBD2. This CDR3 region has 16 residues. V dropped 6 bases and J dropped 5; count of bases not matched to a gene: 9. CDR1 and CDR2 from the germline V gene are MNHNS and SASEGT. CDR3 bases: TGTGCCAGCAGCCCCGGACTAGCGGGAGCTTTGGAGACCCAGTACTTC. Translation gives CASSPGLAGALETQYF.

This chain connects TRBV27 to TRBJ2-1; a possible D gene is TRBD2 (5 bases). Between the trimmed V and J ends, which lost 6 bases and 10 bases, there was a span of 19 bases. The CDR3 contains 14 residues. Germline V gene sequence: CDR1 MNHEY, CDR2 SMNVEV (reference sequence). The CDR3 DNA follows: TGTGCCAGCAGGCTTTGGGAGCCTTCAAAAGAGCAGTTCTTC. Protein sequence: CASRLWEPSKEQFF.

The chain carries TRBV2 and TRBJ2-7; tentatively, D is TRBD1 (5 bases). Germline V gene sequence: CDR1 SNHLY, CDR2 FYNNEI. V was shortened by 0 bases and J by 4 bases, with 13 bases between the two germline ends. The CDR3 is 15 residues long. CDR3 sequence reads: CASSEADTEWYEQYF. The CDR3 DNA reads as TGTGCCAGCAGTGAAGCGGACACGGAATGGTACGAGCAGTACTTC.

The chain uses TRBV25-1 and TRBJ2-7; maybe TRBD2 (5 bases). CDR3 size: 12 residues. Germline values: CDR1 MGHDK, CDR2 SYGVNS. The germline V and J ends were trimmed by 8 bases and 3 bases, with 11 bases remaining between them. For the CDR3, the DNA is TGTGCCAGCCAGTGGGGAGACTACGAGCAGTACTTC. Amino acid sequence: CASQWGDYEQYF.

The V gene is TRBV9, the J gene TRBJ2-2; D is possibly TRBD1 (6 bases). CDR3 length equals 13 residues. Trimming pared 3 bases from V and 6 bases from J, leaving 9 bases between. The V gene's germline CDR1 is SGDLS and CDR2 YYNGEE. Here the CDR3 reads CASSATGSGELFF. DNA for the CDR3: TGTGCCAGCAGCGCTACAGGGTCCGGGGAGCTGTTTTTT.

V gene TRBV6-4 combines with J gene TRBJ2-3; either TRBD1 or TRBD2 may supply D (5 bases each). The V end lost 2 bases, the J end lost 0 bases, and 9 bases lay between the germline ends. This CDR3 has 15 residues. The germline V gene encodes CDR1 MRHNA and CDR2 SNTAGT. Written as DNA, the CDR3 is TGTGCCAGCAGTGACGTCGGGGCCAGCACAGATACGCAGTATTTT. Translating gives CASSDVGASTDTQYF.

In DNA, the CDR3 is TGCGCCAGCAGTACAGGGACTAGCGGATTGAGGAGCTCCTACAATGAGCAGTTCTTC. Translated, it gives CASSTGTSGLRSSYNEQFF. The chain carries TRBV4-1 and TRBJ2-1, with 11 bases identical to TRBD2. The V and J ends lost 6 bases and 0 bases, in that order; junction bases with no gene match: 13. The CDR3 has 19 amino acids. From germline, CDR1 is MGHRA and CDR2 YSYEKL.

The chain carries TRBV12-3 or TRBV12-4 and TRBJ2-2; 7 bases agree with TRBD1. CDR3 size: 15 residues. V gave up 6 bases and J gave up 2 bases; unmatched junction bases: 6. The CDR3 reads CASRPGTVNTGELFF. CDR3 sequence (DNA): TGTGCCAGCAGACCCGGGACAGTCAACACCGGGGAGCTGTTTTTT.

The V gene is TRBV20-1, the J gene TRBJ2-7; D perhaps matches TRBD2 (6 bases). The CDR3 has 13 amino acids. CDR1 DFQATT and CDR2 SNEGSKA come from the germline V gene (reference sequence). V lost 6 bases to trimming and J lost 5 bases, with 17 bases between them. CDR3 amino acids: CSALGTSSHEQYF. CDR3 nucleotide sequence: TGCAGTGCCCTCGGAACTAGCAGCCACGAGCAGTACTTC.